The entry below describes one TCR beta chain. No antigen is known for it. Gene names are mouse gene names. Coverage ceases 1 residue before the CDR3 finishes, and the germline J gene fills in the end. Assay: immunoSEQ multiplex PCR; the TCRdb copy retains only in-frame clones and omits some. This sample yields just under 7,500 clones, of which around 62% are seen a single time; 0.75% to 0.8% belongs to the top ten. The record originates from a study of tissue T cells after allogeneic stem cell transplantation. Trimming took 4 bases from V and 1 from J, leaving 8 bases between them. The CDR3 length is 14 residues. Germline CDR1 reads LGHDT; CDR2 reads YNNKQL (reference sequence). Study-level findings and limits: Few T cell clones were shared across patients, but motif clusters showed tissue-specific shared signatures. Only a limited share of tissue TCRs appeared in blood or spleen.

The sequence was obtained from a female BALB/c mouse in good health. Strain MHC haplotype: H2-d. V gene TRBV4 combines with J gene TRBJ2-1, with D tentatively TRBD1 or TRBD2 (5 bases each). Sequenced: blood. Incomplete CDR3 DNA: TGTGCCAGCAGCTCGGGACGGAACTATGCTGAGCAGTTC. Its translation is CASSSGRNYAEQF. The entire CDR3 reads CASSSGRNYAEQFF.